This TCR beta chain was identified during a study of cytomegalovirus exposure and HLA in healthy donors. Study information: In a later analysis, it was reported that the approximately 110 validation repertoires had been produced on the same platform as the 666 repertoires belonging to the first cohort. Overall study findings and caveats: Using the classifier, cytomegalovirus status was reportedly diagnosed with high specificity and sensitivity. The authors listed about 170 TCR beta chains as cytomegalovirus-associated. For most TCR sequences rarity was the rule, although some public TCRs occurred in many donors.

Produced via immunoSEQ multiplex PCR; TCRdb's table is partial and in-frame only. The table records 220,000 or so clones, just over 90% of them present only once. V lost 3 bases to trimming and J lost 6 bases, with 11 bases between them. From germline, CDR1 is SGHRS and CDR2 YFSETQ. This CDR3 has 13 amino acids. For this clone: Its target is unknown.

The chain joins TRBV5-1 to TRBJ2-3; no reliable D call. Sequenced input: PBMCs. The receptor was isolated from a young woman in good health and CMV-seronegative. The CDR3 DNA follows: TGCGCCAGCAGCTCGTCCCCGTTCGATACGCAGTATTTT. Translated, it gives CASSSSPFDTQYF.